Listed below are T cell receptor beta chains from one sample, sequenced in a study of preoperative IRX-2 immunotherapy in early breast cancer. Repertoires were generated with immunoSEQ multiplex PCR, while TCRdb's copy carries only in-frame clones and drops some. Of roughly 34,000 clones in the sample, 85% to 90% were seen once. Here the sequenced sample was tumor tissue, taken after IRX-2 immunotherapy. The receptors were sampled from a human donor with breast cancer. Each CDR3 is given with its conserved first and last residue. A D gene is named only where the DNA matches it firmly. Clone size is stated in some rows and not others, as once, few, many or a class when expanded.

J gene,clone size,D gene,V gene,CDR3 protein,CDR3 DNA
TRBJ1-3,NA,NA,TRBV5-1,CASSLLGVEGINTIYF,TGCGCCAGCAGCTTGTTAGGGGTCGAGGGTATAAACACCATATATTTT
TRBJ1-4,NA,NA,TRBV6-7,CASTKDGTNEKLFF,TGTGCCAGCACAAAAGACGGTACTAATGAAAAACTGTTTTTT
TRBJ2-6,NA,NA,TRBV12-2,CASRLVRPRGGMANVLTF,TGTGCAAGTCGCTTAGTACGCCCCAGGGGAGGAATGGCCAACGTCCTGACTTTC
TRBJ1-5,NA,NA,TRBV6-8,CASSLRGGPTYYSNQPQHF,TGTGCCAGCAGTTTAAGGGGGGGGCCCACCTACTATAGCAATCAGCCCCAGCATTTT
TRBJ1-2,NA,NA,TRBV11-3,CASSLEILGFGYTF,TGTGCCAGCAGCTTAGAGATTTTAGGTTTTGGCTACACCTTC
TRBJ1-1,NA,NA,TRBV11-3,CASSFWTVDTEAFF,TGTGCCAGCAGCTTTTGGACAGTGGACACTGAAGCTTTCTTT
TRBJ1-1,once,NA,TRBV5-2,CASSFLPGNTEAFF,TGTGCCAGCAGCTTTCTCCCGGGGAACACTGAAGCTTTCTTT
TRBJ2-3,NA,NA,TRBV16,CASSQNSLGPLQADTQYF,TGTGCCAGCAGCCAAAACTCATTGGGCCCGCTGCAGGCAGATACGCAGTATTTT
TRBJ1-2,NA,NA,TRBV6-8,CASRRHDSDYGYTF,TGTGCCAGCAGACGACATGATTCAGACTATGGCTACACCTTC
TRBJ2-6,NA,NA,TRBV6-8,CASTPVGANVLTF,TGTGCCAGCACCCCCGTTGGGGCCAACGTCCTGACTTTC
TRBJ2-2,few,NA,TRBV6-8,CATHRGRTNTGELFF,TGTGCCACCCATCGGGGCAGGACGAACACCGGGGAGCTGTTTTTT
TRBJ1-1,NA,NA,TRBV11-3,CASSLWGADTEAFF,TGTGCCAGCAGCTTGTGGGGGGCAGACACTGAAGCTTTCTTT
TRBJ1-5,few,NA,TRBV11-3,CASSLVREAGQYSNQPQHF,TGTGCCAGCAGCTTAGTTCGGGAGGCGGGGCAGTATAGCAATCAGCCCCAGCATTTT
TRBJ1-1,few,TRBD1,TRBV19,CASRAGTANTEAFF,TGTGCCAGTAGGGCCGGGACAGCCAACACTGAAGCTTTCTTT